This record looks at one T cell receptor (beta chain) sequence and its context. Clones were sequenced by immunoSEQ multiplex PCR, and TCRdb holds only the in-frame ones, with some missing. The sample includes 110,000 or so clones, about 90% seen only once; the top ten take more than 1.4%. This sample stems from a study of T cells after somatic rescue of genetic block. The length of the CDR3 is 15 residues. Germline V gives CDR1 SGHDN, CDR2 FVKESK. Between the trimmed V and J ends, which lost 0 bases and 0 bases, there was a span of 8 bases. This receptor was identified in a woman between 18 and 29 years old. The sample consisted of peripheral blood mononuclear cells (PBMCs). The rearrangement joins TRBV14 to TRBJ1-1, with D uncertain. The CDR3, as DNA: TGTGCCAGCAGCCAAGATTTCAGGTTGAACACTGAAGCTTTCTTT. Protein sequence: CASSQDFRLNTEAFF.